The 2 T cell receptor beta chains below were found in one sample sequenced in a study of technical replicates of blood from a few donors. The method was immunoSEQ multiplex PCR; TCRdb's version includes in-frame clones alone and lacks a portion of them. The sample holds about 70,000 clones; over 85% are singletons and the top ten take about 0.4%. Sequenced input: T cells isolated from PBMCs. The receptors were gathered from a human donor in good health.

CDR3 sequence (DNA): TGCGCCAGCAGCGCCCGACTTGTCTCCTACGAGCAGTACTTC. Translating it yields CASSARLVSYEQYF. This sequence joins TRBV4-1 and TRBJ2-7, with D hard to call. The CDR3 has 14 residues. Trimming cost V 5 bases and J 0 bases, with 11 bases left between them. Germline CDR1 MGHRA, CDR2 YSYEKL.

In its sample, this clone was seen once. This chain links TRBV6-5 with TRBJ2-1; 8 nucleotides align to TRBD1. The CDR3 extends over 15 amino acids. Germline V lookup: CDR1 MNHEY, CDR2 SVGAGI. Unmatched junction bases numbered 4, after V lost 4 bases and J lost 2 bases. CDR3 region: CASSSGQGTYNEQFF. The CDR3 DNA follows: TGTGCCAGCAGTTCAGGACAGGGCACCTACAATGAGCAGTTCTTC.